The 10 T cell receptor beta chains below come from one sample, sequenced in a study of blood T cell repertoires in COVID-19. The protocol was immunoSEQ multiplex PCR, while the TCRdb copy is restricted to in-frame clones and leaves out a portion. The sample carries about 110,000 clones, about three quarters recorded once. The sample comprised peripheral blood. The receptors derive from a woman aged 80 or older with active or convalescent COVID-19.

This rearrangement joins TRBV18 to TRBJ1-2, with D perhaps matching TRBD1 (6 bases). Per the germline V gene, CDR1 is KGHSH and CDR2 is LQKENI. The V end was cut by 3 bases, the J end by 6 bases, with 20 bases between. The CDR3 sequence is 16 residues long. CDR3 sequence reads: CASSPLIQGNEDGYTF. For the CDR3, the DNA is TGTGCCAGCTCACCCCTTATACAGGGCAACGAGGATGGCTACACCTTC.

DNA for the CDR3: TGCGCCAGCAGCCAAGACCCCGGGACTTCCGGTGGGGAGCAGTTCTTC. It translates to CASSQDPGTSGGEQFF. The rearrangement links TRBV4-3 to TRBJ2-1; weak D call: TRBD2 (6 bases). Germline assignment: CDR1 LGHNA and CDR2 YSLEER. There are 16 residues in the CDR3. V gave up 0 bases and J gave up 10 bases, with 19 bases separating them.

The chain uses TRBV5-1 and TRBJ2-5; tentative D call: TRBD2 (6 bases). This CDR3 has 15 amino acids. V was cut by 0 bases and J by 2 bases, with 11 bases left in between. Germline V lookup: CDR1 SGHRS, CDR2 YFSETQ. CDR3 in DNA: TGCGCCAGCAGCTTGGTTAAGGGAGGACAAGAGACCCAGTACTTC. This gives the protein CASSLVKGGQETQYF.

This chain links TRBV5-1 with TRBJ2-3; D is unclear. The CDR3 runs 15 residues. Germline assignment: CDR1 SGHRS and CDR2 YFSETQ. V was cut by 3 bases and J by 3 bases, with 14 bases left in between. DNA of the CDR3: TGCGCCAGCAGCTCCATAATGTCCCAGACAGATACGCAGTATTTT. This sequence encodes CASSSIMSQTDTQYF.

The chain is built from TRBV18 and TRBJ2-7, with D hard to call. V was shortened by 3 bases and J by 2 bases, with 2 bases between the two germline ends. CDR1 is KGHSH, CDR2 LQKENI, per germline. CDR3 length equals 11 residues. CDR3 protein: CASSPAYEQYF. The CDR3 coding sequence is TGTGCCAGCTCACCCGCCTACGAGCAGTACTTC.

The sample holds a few counts of this clone. The chain recombines TRBV3-1 (or the pseudogene TRBV3-2) with TRBJ1-4; possibly TRBD1 for D (5 bases). Trimming stripped 4 bases from V and 6 bases from J, with 12 bases between. CDR1 is LGHDT, CDR2 YNNKEL, per germline (reference sequence). The CDR3 covers 14 residues. CDR3 DNA: TGTGCCAGCAGCCCTCACGGGGGGGATGAAAAACTGTTTTTT. Its protein product is CASSPHGGDEKLFF.

The chain employs TRBV5-4 and TRBJ2-7; TRBD2 matches at 11 bases. Germline values: CDR1 SGHNT, CDR2 YYREEE (reference sequence). V lost 4 bases to trimming and J lost 2 bases; unmatched junction nucleotides: 8. The CDR3 spans 16 residues. The DNA of the CDR3 is TGTGCCAGCAGCCCACCGGGACTAGCGGCAACCTACGAGCAGTACTTC. Its translation: CASSPPGLAATYEQYF.

The sample holds a few counts of this clone. This chain connects TRBV28 to TRBJ2-1; possible D gene TRBD2, 5 bases. V lost 8 bases and J 4 bases, leaving 18 bases between the germline ends. Germline V lookup: CDR1 MDHEN, CDR2 SYDVKM. The CDR3 spans 15 residues. CDR3 loop: CASLPPKAVYNEQFF. CDR3 in DNA: TGTGCCAGCCTCCCACCGAAAGCGGTGTACAATGAGCAGTTCTTC.

The CDR3 DNA reads as TGTGCCATCAGTGAGATTGTGGGAGCCCTGAACAGAGCGCCGAATGAGCAGTTCTTC. It is translated as CAISEIVGALNRAPNEQFF. V usage is TRBV10-3 and J usage is TRBJ2-1; the D gene is possibly TRBD2 (5 bases). Trimming left V 2 bases short and J 7 bases short, with 27 bases between. CDR1 and CDR2 from the germline V gene are ENHRY and SYGVKD. The CDR3 has 19 amino acids.

The chain links TRBV20-1 to TRBJ1-5; maybe TRBD1 (6 bases). The V gene lost 3 bases and the J gene lost 6 bases, with 15 bases spanning the gap. Germline V gene sequence: CDR1 DFQATT, CDR2 SNEGSKA (reference sequence). The length of the CDR3 is 14 residues. CDR3 nucleotides: TGCAGTGCTAGTTCTGACAGGCCGGGTCAGCCCCAGCATTTT. Translating gives CSASSDRPGQPQHF.